These 22 T cell receptor beta chains were all obtained from the same sample, sequenced in a study of T cell responses to AZD1222 COVID-19 vaccine. Using immunoSEQ multiplex PCR, the repertoire was profiled, and TCRdb retains in-frame clones only, with some absent. The table has 95,000 to 110,000 clones, 70% to 90% seen once. The source material was peripheral blood, sampled on day 0 of AZD1222 vaccination. The receptors stem from an adult in good health.

The count of this clone is one. CDR3 bases: TGTGCCAGCAGCCCGGAAGGGGGGCGATTTACTGAAGCTTTCTTT. Translated, it gives CASSPEGGRFTEAFF. The rearrangement links TRBV6-5 to TRBJ1-1; TRBD1 is a possible D gene (6 bases). This CDR3 has 15 amino acids. Deletions cut 6 bases from V and 5 bases from J, with 19 bases between. Per the germline V gene, CDR1 is MNHEY and CDR2 is SVGAGI.

The chain uses TRBV6-1 and TRBJ1-5, with a possible D match to TRBD1 (6 bases). The germline V and J ends were trimmed by 3 bases and 0 bases, with 18 bases remaining between them. The germline gives CDR1 MNHNS, CDR2 SASEGT. The CDR3 runs 18 residues. The CDR3: CASSDNPGGPPSNQPQHF. Here the CDR3 DNA reads TGTGCCAGCAGTGATAACCCGGGGGGGCCACCTAGCAATCAGCCCCAGCATTTT.

The V and J genes are TRBV11-2 and TRBJ2-1, with D perhaps assigned TRBD1 or TRBD2 (6 bases each). Germline V gene data show CDR1 as SGHAT and CDR2 as FQNNGV. V was clipped by 0 bases and J by 6 bases, with 15 bases between them. This CDR3 has 16 amino acids. CDR3: CASSLERGQRANEQFF. CDR3 DNA sequence: TGTGCCAGCAGCTTAGAGCGGGGACAACGGGCCAATGAGCAGTTCTTC.

This clone was counted only a few times. The identical CDR3 is also encoded by other nucleotide sequences in the sample. The chain carries TRBV27 and TRBJ1-5; D uncertain. The CDR3 contains 12 residues. In germline, CDR1 is MNHEY, CDR2 SMNVEV (reference sequence). V was clipped by 3 bases and J by 5 bases, with 5 bases between them. The CDR3 region is CASSFLDQPQHF. In DNA, the CDR3 is TGTGCCAGCAGTTTCCTGGATCAGCCCCAGCATTTT.

The chain recombines TRBV5-1 with TRBJ2-1; 8 bases align to TRBD1. CDR3 length: 18 amino acids. J was trimmed by 0 bases and V by 0 bases; bases with no gene match: 8. Germline V gene data show CDR1 as SGHRS and CDR2 as YFSETQ. DNA of the CDR3: TGCGCCAGCAGCTTGGTTGGGACAGGCTATAGCTCCTACAATGAGCAGTTCTTC. Translating it yields CASSLVGTGYSSYNEQFF. The full variable domain, completed using reference TRBV5-1 and TRBJ2-1, is KAGVTQTPRYLIKTRGQQVTLSCSPISGHRSVSWYQQTPGQGLQFLFEYFSETQRNKGNFPGRFSGRQFSNSRSEMNVSTLELGDSALYLCASSLVGTGYSSYNEQFFGPGTRLTVL.

This clone was seen only a few times. V usage is TRBV4-1 and J usage is TRBJ2-3, with 7 bases fitting TRBD1. Germline loops: CDR1 MGHRA, CDR2 YSYEKL. This CDR3 has 15 amino acids. V lost 5 bases, J lost 0 bases, and 5 bases stayed unmatched. In nucleotides, the CDR3 is TGCGCCAGCAGCGAGATGACAGGGAGCACAGATACGCAGTATTTT. Its protein is CASSEMTGSTDTQYF.

This chain connects TRBV10-3 to TRBJ2-7; tentatively, D is TRBD2 (7 bases). The germline CDR1 and CDR2 sequences are ENHRY and SYGVKD. This CDR3 contains 16 residues. V gave up 0 bases and J gave up 3 bases, with 15 bases separating them. The DNA for the CDR3 is TGTGCCATCAGTGAGTCGCGGGGGCCGAACCGCTACGAGCAGTACTTC. This translates into CAISESRGPNRYEQYF.

The rearrangement joins TRBV4-1 to TRBJ2-1, with 7 bases lining up with TRBD1. There are 18 residues in the CDR3. V dropped 4 bases and J dropped 7; count of bases not matched to a gene: 19. Germline V gene sequence: CDR1 MGHRA, CDR2 YSYEKL. The CDR3 DNA reads TGCGCCAGCAGCCTCACCGCCGGGACAGACCTTTTTCGAAATGAGCAGTTCTTC. It yields the protein CASSLTAGTDLFRNEQFF.

The chain employs TRBV28 and TRBJ2-7; D unclear. Germline V gene data show CDR1 as MDHEN and CDR2 as SYDVKM. The length of the CDR3 is 12 residues. Trimming removed 2 bases from V and 6 bases from J, with 8 bases in between. The CDR3 is CASSLVWAEQYF. As DNA, the CDR3 is TGTGCCAGCAGTTTAGTGTGGGCCGAGCAGTACTTC.

The CDR3 DNA sequence: TGCAGCATTTACAGGGACTATGGCTACACCTTC. Protein sequence: CSIYRDYGYTF. The gene calls are TRBV20-1 and TRBJ1-2; a weak D match, TRBD1 (6 bases). The CDR3 is 11 amino acids. Per the germline V gene, CDR1 is DFQATT and CDR2 is SNEGSKA (reference sequence).

The chain couples TRBV27 to TRBJ2-1; D is possibly TRBD1 (5 bases). Germline CDR1 reads MNHEY; CDR2 reads SMNVEV (reference sequence). The V end lost 0 bases, the J end lost 2 bases, and 17 bases lay between the germline ends. CDR3 size: 18 residues. CDR3 in DNA: TGTGCCAGCAGTTTATCGTATATACGGGCAGGGCCCTACAATGAGCAGTTCTTC. Translation gives CASSLSYIRAGPYNEQFF.

The chain couples TRBV11-2 to TRBJ2-7; D is perhaps TRBD1 or TRBD2 (5 bases each). Germline V gives CDR1 SGHAT, CDR2 FQNNGV. This CDR3 has 12 residues. V lost 5 bases to trimming and J lost 7 bases, with 12 bases between them. The CDR3 sequence: CASSRDGREQYF. CDR3 DNA: TGTGCCAGCAGCAGGGACGGCCGTGAGCAGTACTTC.

A remark on this clone: This is likely a read error, given that the CDR3 carries no conserved phenylalanine or tryptophan at its end. The chain uses TRBV6-1 and TRBJ1-6; no definite D call. V was shortened by 3 bases and J by 9 bases, with 9 bases between the two germline ends. CDR3 size: 13 residues. The V gene's germline CDR1 is MNHNS and CDR2 SASEGT. CDR3 DNA: TGTGCCAGCAGTGAGGGCTCACTTTCACCCCTCCACCTT. Translation gives CASSEGSLSPLHL.

V gene TRBV6-1 combines with J gene TRBJ1-1; no clear D gene. The germline V gene has CDR1 MNHNS and CDR2 SASEGT. The CDR3 spans 13 residues. V was trimmed by 2 bases and J by 0 bases, leaving 4 bases between them. The CDR3: CASSEPLNTEAFF. In DNA, the CDR3 is TGTGCCAGCAGTGAACCCCTGAACACTGAAGCTTTCTTT.

The chain recombines TRBV6-6 with TRBJ1-1; D possibly corresponds to TRBD1 (6 bases). This CDR3 is 14 amino acids long. V gave up 6 bases and J gave up 2 bases, with 13 bases separating them. Germline CDR1 and CDR2: MNHNY and SVGAGI (reference sequence). CDR3 region: CASRISGENTEAFF. The CDR3 DNA reads TGTGCCAGCAGGATCTCAGGGGAAAACACTGAAGCTTTCTTT.

This clone was seen only once. V usage is TRBV2 and J usage is TRBJ2-7, with TRBD1 as a possible D gene (5 bases). This CDR3 is built from 12 residues. Germline lookup yields CDR1 SNHLY and CDR2 FYNNEI. Trimming took off 4 bases at V and 1 base at J, with 5 bases between the two ends. This chain's CDR3 is CASSGQSYEQYF. CDR3 nucleotide sequence: TGTGCCAGCAGTGGACAGTCCTACGAGCAGTACTTC.

This clone occurred once. The sample has other DNA sequences that encode this CDR3 too. The chain recombines TRBV30 with TRBJ1-5, with D uncertain. Trimming removed 3 bases at V and 2 bases at J, with 5 bases between. Germline V CDR1 and CDR2: GTSNPN, SVGIG (reference sequence). The CDR3 consists of 12 residues. CDR3 sequence (DNA): TGTGCCTGGAGCTCTGGCAATCAGCCCCAGCATTTT. Translating gives CAWSSGNQPQHF.

This clone is a singleton in its sample. The V and J genes are TRBV10-3 and TRBJ1-3; D gene ambiguous. Germline assignment: CDR1 ENHRY and CDR2 SYGVKD. Trimming pared 1 base from V and 2 bases from J, leaving 12 bases between. The CDR3 covers 16 residues. For the CDR3, the DNA is TGTGCCATCAGTGAGTACCGCACAACGGCTGGAAACACCATATATTTT. It yields the protein CAISEYRTTAGNTIYF.

The gene calls are TRBV20-1 and TRBJ2-1; D is perhaps TRBD1 or TRBD2 (5 bases each). The CDR3 contains 15 residues. Germline V gives CDR1 DFQATT, CDR2 SNEGSKA (reference sequence). V was cut by 3 bases and J by 7 bases, with 19 bases left in between. The CDR3 spells CSASRFGGQDNEQFF. The CDR3 region has the DNA TGCAGTGCTAGTAGATTTGGGGGTCAAGATAATGAGCAGTTCTTC.

This clone turned up a few times. The chain recombines TRBV9 with TRBJ1-1; D call uncertain. Germline V gene data show CDR1 as SGDLS and CDR2 as YYNGEE. The CDR3 is made up of 13 amino acids. V lost 3 bases and J 0 bases, leaving 6 bases between the germline ends. The CDR3 here is CASSESMNTEAFF. DNA of the CDR3: TGTGCCAGCAGCGAAAGTATGAACACTGAAGCTTTCTTT.

The chain has TRBV6-5 and TRBJ1-1, with D maybe TRBD1 (6 bases). V was cut by 6 bases and J by 6 bases, with 20 bases left in between. The CDR3 has 15 amino acids. The V gene's germline CDR1 is MNHEY and CDR2 SVGAGI. DNA for the CDR3: TGTGCCAGCAGCCAAATATTACAGGGAGCCCCTGAAGCTTTCTTT. Protein sequence: CASSQILQGAPEAFF.

This clone was counted a single time. V gene TRBV27 combines with J gene TRBJ1-2, with D possibly being TRBD1 (5 bases). The CDR3 runs 13 residues. The germline gives CDR1 MNHEY, CDR2 SMNVEV (reference sequence). The V end lost 6 bases, the J end lost 5 bases, and 13 bases lay between the germline ends. CDR3 bases: TGTGCCAGCAGCTTGGGAGAGGGGTATGGCTACACCTTC. Translated: CASSLGEGYGYTF.